This T cell receptor beta chain was identified during a study of blood T cell repertoires in COVID-19. Overall study context: The United States, Italy and Spain supplied acute and convalescent COVID-19 samples. T cells, B-cell-depleted T cells, or PBMCs supplied cDNA or gDNA.

Per the original data handling: Reference gene primers were amplified, and this amplification served to estimate nucleated cell counts. The data were produced by immunoSEQ multiplex PCR, yet TCRdb's version contains in-frame clones alone and is incomplete. V and J calls and clone size follow that table, whereas D and trimming were derived from the DNA. The sample has 260,000 or so clones; approximately 86% are singletons. Germline V gene data show CDR1 as SEHNR and CDR2 as FQNEAQ (reference sequence). The CDR3 consists of 15 residues. Between the trimmed V and J ends, which lost 1 base and 5 bases, there was a span of 14 bases.

The sample consisted of peripheral blood. The chain links TRBV7-9 to TRBJ1-2; D is unclear. The source of this sequence is a man younger than 35 with active or convalescent COVID-19. As DNA, the CDR3 is TGTGCCAGCAGCTTAGGTCCGGTAGTACGTTATGGCTACACCTTC. It is translated as CASSLGPVVRYGYTF.